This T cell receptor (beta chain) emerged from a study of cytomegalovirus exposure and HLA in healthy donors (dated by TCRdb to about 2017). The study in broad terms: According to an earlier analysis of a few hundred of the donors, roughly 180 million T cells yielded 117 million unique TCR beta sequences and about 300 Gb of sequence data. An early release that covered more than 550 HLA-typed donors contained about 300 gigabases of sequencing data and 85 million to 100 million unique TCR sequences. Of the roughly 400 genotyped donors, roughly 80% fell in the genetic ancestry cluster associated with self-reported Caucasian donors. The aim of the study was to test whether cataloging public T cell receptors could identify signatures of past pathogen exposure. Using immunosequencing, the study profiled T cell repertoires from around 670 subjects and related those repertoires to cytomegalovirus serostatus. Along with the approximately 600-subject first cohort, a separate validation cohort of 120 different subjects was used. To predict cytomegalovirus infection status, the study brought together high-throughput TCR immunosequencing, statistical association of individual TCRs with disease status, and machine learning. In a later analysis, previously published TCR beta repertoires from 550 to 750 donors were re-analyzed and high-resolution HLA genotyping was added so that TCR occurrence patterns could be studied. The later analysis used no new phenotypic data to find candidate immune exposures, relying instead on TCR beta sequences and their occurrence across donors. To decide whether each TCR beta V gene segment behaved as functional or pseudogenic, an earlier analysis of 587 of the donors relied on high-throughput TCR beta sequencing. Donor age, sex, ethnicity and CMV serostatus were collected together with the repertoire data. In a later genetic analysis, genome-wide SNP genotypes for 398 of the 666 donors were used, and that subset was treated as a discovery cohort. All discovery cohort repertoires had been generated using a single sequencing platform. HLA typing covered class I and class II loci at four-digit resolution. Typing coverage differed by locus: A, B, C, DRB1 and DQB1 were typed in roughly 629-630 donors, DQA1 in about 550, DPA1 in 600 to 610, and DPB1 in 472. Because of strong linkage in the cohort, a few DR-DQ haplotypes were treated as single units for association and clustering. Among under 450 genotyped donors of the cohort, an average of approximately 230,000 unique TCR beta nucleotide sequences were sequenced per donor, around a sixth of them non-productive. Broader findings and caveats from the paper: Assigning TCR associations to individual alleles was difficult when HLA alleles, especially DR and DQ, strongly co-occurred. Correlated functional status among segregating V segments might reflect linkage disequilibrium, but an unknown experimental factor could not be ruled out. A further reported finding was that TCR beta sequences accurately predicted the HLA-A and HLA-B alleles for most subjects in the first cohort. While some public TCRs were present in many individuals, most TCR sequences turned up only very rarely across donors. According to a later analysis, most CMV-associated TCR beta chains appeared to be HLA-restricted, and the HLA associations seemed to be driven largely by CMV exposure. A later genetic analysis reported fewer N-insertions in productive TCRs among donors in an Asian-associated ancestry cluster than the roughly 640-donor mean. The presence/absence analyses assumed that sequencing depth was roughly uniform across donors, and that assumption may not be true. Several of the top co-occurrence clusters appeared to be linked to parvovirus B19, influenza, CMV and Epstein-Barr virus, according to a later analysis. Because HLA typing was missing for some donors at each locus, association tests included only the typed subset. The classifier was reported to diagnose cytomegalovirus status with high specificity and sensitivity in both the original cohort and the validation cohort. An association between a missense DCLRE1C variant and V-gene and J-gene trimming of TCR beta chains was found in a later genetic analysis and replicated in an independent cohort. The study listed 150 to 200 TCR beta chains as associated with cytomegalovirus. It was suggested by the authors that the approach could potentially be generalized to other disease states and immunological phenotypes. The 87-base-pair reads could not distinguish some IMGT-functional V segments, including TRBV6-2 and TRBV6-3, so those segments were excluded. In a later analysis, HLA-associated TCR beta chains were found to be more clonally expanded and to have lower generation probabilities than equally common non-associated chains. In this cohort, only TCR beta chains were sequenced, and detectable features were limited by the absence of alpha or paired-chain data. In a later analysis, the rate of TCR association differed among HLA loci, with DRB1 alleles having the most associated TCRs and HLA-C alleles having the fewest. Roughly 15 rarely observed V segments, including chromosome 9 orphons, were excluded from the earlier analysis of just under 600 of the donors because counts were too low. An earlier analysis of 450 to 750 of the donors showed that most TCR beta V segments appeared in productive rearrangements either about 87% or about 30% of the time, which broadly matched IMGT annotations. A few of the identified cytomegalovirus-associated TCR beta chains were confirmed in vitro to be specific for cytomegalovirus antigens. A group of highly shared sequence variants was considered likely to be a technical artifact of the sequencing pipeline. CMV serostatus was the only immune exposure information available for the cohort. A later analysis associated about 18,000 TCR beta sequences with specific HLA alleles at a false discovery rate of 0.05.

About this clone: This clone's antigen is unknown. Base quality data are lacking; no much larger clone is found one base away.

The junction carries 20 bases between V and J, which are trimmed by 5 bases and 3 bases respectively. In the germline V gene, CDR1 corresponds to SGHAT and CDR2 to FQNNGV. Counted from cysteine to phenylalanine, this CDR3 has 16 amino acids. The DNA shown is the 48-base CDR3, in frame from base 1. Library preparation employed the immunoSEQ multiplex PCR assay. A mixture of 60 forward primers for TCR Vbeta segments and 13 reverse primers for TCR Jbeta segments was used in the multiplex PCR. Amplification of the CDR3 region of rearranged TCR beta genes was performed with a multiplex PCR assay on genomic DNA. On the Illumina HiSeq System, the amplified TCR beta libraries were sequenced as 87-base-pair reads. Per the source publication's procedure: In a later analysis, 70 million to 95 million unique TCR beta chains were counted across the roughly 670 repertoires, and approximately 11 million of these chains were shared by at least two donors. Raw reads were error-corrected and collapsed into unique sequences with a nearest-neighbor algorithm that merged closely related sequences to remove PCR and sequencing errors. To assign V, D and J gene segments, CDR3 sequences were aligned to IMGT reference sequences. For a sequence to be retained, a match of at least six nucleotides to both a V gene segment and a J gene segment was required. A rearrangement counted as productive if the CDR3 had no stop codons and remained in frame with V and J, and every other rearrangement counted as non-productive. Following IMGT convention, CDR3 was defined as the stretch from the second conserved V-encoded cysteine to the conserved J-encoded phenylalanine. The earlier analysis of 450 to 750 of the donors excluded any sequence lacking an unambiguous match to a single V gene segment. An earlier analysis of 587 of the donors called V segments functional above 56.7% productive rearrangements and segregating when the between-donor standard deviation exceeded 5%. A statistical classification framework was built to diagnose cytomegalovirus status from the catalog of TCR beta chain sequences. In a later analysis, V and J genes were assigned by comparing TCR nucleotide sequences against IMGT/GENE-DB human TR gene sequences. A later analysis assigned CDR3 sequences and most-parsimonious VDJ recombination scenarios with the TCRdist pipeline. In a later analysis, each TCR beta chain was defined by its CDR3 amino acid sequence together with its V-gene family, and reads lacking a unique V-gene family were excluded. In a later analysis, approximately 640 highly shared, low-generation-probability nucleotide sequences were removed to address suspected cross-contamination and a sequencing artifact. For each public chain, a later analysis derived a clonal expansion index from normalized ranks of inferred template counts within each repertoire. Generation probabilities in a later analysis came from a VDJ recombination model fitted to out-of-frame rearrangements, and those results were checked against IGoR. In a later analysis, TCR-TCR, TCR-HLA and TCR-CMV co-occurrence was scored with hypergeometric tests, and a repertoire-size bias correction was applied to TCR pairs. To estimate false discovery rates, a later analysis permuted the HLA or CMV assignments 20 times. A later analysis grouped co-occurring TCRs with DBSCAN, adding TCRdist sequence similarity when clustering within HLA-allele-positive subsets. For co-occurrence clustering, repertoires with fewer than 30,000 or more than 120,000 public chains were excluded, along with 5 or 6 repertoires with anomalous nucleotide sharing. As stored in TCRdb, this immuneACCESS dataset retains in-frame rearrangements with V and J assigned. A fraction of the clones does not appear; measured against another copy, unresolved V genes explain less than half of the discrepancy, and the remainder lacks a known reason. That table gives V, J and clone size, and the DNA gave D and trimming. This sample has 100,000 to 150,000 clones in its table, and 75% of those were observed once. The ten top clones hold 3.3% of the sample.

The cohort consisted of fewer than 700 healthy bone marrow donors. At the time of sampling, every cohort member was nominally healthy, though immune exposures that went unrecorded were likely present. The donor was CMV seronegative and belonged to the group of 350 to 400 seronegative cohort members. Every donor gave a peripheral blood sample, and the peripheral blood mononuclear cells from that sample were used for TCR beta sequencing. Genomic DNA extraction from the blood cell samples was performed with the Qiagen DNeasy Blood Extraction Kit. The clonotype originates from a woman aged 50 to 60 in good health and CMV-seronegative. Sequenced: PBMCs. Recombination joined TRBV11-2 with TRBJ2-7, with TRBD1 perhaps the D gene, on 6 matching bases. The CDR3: CASSPFARGDIYEQYF. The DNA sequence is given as TGTGCCAGCAGCCCGTTTGCCAGGGGCGATATCTACGAGCAGTACTTC. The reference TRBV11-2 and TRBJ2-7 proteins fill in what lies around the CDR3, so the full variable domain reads EAGVAQSPRYKIIEKRQSVAFWCNPISGHATLYWYQQILGQGPKLLIQFQNNGVVDDSQLPKDRFSAERLKGVDSTLKIQPAKLEDSAVYLCASSPFARGDIYEQYFGPGTRLTVT.